This T cell receptor beta chain was recovered during a study of T cells in women clearing cervical HPV infection. Study summary: Controls' single incident HPV16 infection cleared within 12 months without precancer. Controls gave blood once infection was undetectable; cases at lesion identification. General study findings and limits: Cases carried less TRBV6-7 than controls: about 0.1% versus 0.15%.

Genomic DNA, averaging approximately 1,300 ng per sample, yielded TCR beta CDR3 via immunoSEQ. The data were produced by immunoSEQ multiplex PCR, yet TCRdb's version contains in-frame clones alone and is incomplete. Its listing shows over 15,000 clones. Worth noting for this clone: Its antigen is as yet unknown. With the read ending 3 residues before the CDR3 end, the germline J gene is used to fill in that end.

CDR3 length: 15 residues. Germline V lookup: CDR1 LNHNV, CDR2 YYDKDF (reference sequence). Trimming removed 0 bases from V and 0 bases from J, with 8 bases in between. The TCR originated in a woman aged 18 to 75 with a cervical HPV16 infection that either progressed to CIN3+ or cleared (not recorded which). Sequencing was done on a sample of blood buffy coat. The chain employs TRBV15 and TRBJ1-1, with D possibly matching TRBD1 (5 bases). CDR3 DNA, as far as it was read: TGTGCCACCAGCAGAGATCGCAGGGTGAACACTGAA. This encodes CATSRDRRVNTE. The entire CDR3 sequence reads CATSRDRRVNTEAFF.